This T cell receptor beta chain was profiled in a study of chemoradiotherapy in HPV16-positive cancers. Repertoires were generated with immunoSEQ multiplex PCR, while TCRdb's copy carries only in-frame clones and drops some. The sample lists about 12,000 clones; roughly 81% were seen once. The CDR3 consists of 14 residues. V lost 4 bases and J lost 4, with 11 bases in between. Germline lookup yields CDR1 SGDLS and CDR2 YYNGEE. This clone was seen more than once but under ten times. Sampling was performed from a patient who underwent chemoradiotherapy. The receptor comes from a human donor with HPV-associated anogenital cancer. V is TRBV9 and J is TRBJ2-2; D remains ambiguous. The CDR3 region is CASSRIVGTGELFF. The CDR3 DNA reads as TGTGCCAGCAGCAGGATAGTTGGCACCGGGGAGCTGTTTTTT.